This T cell receptor beta chain comes out of a study of CD4 T cells in relation to SARS-CoV-2 and coronaviruses. Study details: ViraFEST: roughly ten-day antigen culture of PBMCs, then TCR beta CDR3 sequencing.

About this clone itself: The antigen is unknown.

General observations from the study: No crossreactivity against non-spike viral proteins was tested here.

The CDR3 has 17 residues. Germline V gene sequence: CDR1 SGDLS, CDR2 YYNGEE. The V end lost 4 bases, the J end lost 4 bases, and 21 bases lay between the germline ends. The method was immunoSEQ multiplex PCR; TCRdb's version includes in-frame clones alone and lacks a portion of them. The sample carries 38,000 or so clones, about three quarters recorded once. More than 8.5 x 10^4 naive or memory CD4+ cells were cultured with CEF peptides for around eleven days. This chain uses TRBV9 with TRBJ2-1; tentative D call: TRBD2 (6 bases). The source of this sequence is an adult with COVID-19. Sequencing was done on a sample of memory CD4+ T cells from PBMCs, cultured in vitro. CDR3 region: CASSPSTGVMFYNEQFF. The CDR3 nucleotides are TGTGCCAGCAGCCCATCCACGGGGGTGATGTTTTACAATGAGCAGTTCTTC.